This T cell receptor beta chain derives from a study of blood T cell repertoires in COVID-19 (dated by TCRdb to 2019 to 2021). In the study overall: Samples from collaborators originated in the United States, Italy and Spain and spanned both the acute and convalescent phases of COVID-19. Deeply sampled blood TCRbeta repertoires from subjects exposed to, actively infected with, or recovered from COVID-19 were included in the dataset. A de-identified subject ID, COVID-19 status, age in years and sex were almost always included in the sample metadata. The prospective study material was composed of cDNA or gDNA derived from T cells, B-cell-depleted T cells, or PBMCs. The repertoires were released in a freely available public database intended as a resource for research on the immune response to SARS-CoV-2. The samples were drawn from two sources: the first 160 participants of the ongoing ImmuneRACE study, and 1,000 to 1,500 subjects contributed by 6 global collaborators. Where HLA class I and class II types were available, the types were taken from metadata supplied by the sample provider, not from assay-based typing. The paper's findings and limits, for the study overall: Clinical and demographic metadata were provided uncurated, with the amount varying by source and participant.

Collaborating institutions collected whole blood in K2EDTA tubes following their own protocols. Collaborator samples were shipped for TCRbeta analysis as frozen whole blood, isolated PBMCs, or DNA extracted from either sample type. Regarding this clone: Its antigen remains undetermined. No quality values exist for individual bases; no much larger clone is one base distant.

Trimming takes 8 bases off V and 5 bases off J; junction bases not matched to a gene: 8. The CDR3 contains 14 residues, cysteine and phenylalanine counted. The read is trimmed to its CDR3 DNA, 42 bases read in frame from base 1. Looking up the germline V gene yields CDR1 MDHEN and CDR2 SYDVKM. TCRbeta CDR3 regions were amplified from genomic DNA using the immunoSEQ Assay, a bias-controlled multiplex PCR. Under the source paper's analysis protocol: Nucleated cell counts per sample were estimated from amplification of reference gene primers within the assay. Sequence reads were collapsed and filtered to measure the absolute abundance of every unique TCRbeta CDR3 rearrangement. For each sample, productive Simpson clonality was calculated as the square root of Simpson's diversity index over productive rearrangements. The source is immuneACCESS, and TCRdb retained only in-frame sequences with V and J called. Part of the clones is not carried over; for the studies checked, unresolved V genes explain less than half of this, and the remainder is unexplained. That table furnishes V, J and clone size, whereas the DNA furnished D and trimming. The sample includes tens of thousands of clones, with around two thirds observed a single time. Just over 2.5% of the sample is in the top ten clones.

The sequenced sample consisted of peripheral blood. The receptor comes from a human donor with acute or convalescent COVID-19. The donor label of this sample is uncertain. The chain links TRBV28 with TRBJ1-4; a stretch of 7 junction bases matches TRBD1. The DNA sequence is as follows: TGTGCCAGCGGATCCGGGACAGAAAATGAAAAACTGTTTTTT. This gives the protein CASGSGTENEKLFF. The entire variable domain, with the stretches around the CDR3 drawn from the reference TRBV28 and TRBJ1-4 proteins, is DVKVTQSSRYLVKRTGEKVFLECVQDMDHENMFWYRQDPGLGLRLIYFSYDVKMKEKGDIPEGYSVSREKKERFSLILESASTNQTSMYLCASGSGTENEKLFFGSGTQLSVL.